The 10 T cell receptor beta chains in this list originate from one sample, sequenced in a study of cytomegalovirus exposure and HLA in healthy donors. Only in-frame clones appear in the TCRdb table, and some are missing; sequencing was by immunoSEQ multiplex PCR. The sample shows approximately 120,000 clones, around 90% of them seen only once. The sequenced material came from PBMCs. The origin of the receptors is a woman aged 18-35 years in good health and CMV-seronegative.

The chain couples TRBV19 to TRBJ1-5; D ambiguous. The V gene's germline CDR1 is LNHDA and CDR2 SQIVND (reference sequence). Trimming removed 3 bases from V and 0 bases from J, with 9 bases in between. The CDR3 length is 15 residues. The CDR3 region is CASSMEGNSNQPQHF. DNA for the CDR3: TGTGCCAGTAGTATGGAGGGAAATAGCAATCAGCCCCAGCATTTT.

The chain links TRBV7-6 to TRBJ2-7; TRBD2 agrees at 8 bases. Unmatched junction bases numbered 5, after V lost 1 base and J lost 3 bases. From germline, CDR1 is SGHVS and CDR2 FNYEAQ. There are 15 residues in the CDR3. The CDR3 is CASSLELAENYEQYF. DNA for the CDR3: TGTGCCAGCAGCTTAGAACTAGCGGAGAACTACGAGCAGTACTTC.

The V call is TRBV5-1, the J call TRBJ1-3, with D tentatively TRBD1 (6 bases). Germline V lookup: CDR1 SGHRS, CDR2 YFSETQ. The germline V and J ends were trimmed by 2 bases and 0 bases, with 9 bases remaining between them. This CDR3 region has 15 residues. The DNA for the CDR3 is TGCGCCAGCAGCTTTATAGGGGGCTCTGGAAACACCATATATTTT. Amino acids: CASSFIGGSGNTIYF.

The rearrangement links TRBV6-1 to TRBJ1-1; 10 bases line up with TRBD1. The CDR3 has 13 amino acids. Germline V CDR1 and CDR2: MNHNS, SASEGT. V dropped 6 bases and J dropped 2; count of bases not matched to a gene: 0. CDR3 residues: CASRTGGNTEAFF. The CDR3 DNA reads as TGTGCCAGCAGGACAGGGGGCAACACTGAAGCTTTCTTT.

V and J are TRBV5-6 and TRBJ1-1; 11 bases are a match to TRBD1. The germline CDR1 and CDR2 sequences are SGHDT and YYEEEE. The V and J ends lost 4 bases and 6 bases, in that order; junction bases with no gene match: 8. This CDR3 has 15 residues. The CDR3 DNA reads TGTGCCAGCAGCGACCTGGGACAGGGGGTCCCTGAAGCTTTCTTT. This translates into CASSDLGQGVPEAFF.

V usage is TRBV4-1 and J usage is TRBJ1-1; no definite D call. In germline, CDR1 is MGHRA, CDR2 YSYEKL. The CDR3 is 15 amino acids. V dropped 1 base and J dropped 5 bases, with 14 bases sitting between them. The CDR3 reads CASSQVIGSRTEAFF. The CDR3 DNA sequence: TGCGCCAGCAGCCAAGTGATCGGGTCGCGGACTGAAGCTTTCTTT.

The CDR3 DNA is TGTGCCAGCAGCCAAATTAGCGGGAGTAGCACCTACAATGAGCAGTTCTTC. Its translation is CASSQISGSSTYNEQFF. The gene calls are TRBV11-2 and TRBJ2-1, with TRBD2 identical over 9 bases. The germline V gene has CDR1 SGHAT and CDR2 FQNNGV. V shed 5 bases, J shed 2 bases, and the junction held 10 bases outside the gene matches. CDR3 length: 17 residues.

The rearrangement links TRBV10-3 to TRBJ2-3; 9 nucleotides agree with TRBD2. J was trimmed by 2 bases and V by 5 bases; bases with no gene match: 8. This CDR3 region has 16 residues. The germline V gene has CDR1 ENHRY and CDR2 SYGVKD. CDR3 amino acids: CAISKIAGDPTDTQYF. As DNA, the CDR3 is TGTGCCATCAGTAAGATAGCGGGGGATCCCACAGATACGCAGTATTTT.

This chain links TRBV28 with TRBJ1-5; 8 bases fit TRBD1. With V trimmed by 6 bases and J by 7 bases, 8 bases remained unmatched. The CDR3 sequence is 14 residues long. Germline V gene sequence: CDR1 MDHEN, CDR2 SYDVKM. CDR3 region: CASRKNTGGQPQHF. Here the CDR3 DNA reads TGTGCCAGCAGGAAAAACACAGGGGGACAGCCCCAGCATTTT.

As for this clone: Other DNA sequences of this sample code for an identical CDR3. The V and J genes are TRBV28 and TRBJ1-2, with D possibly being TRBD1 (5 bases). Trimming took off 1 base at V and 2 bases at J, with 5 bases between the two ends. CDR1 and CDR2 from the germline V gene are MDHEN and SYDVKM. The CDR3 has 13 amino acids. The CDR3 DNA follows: TGTGCCAGCAGTTTATCAGGGAACTATGGCTACACCTTC. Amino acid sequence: CASSLSGNYGYTF.